Listed below are T cell receptor beta chains from one sample, sequenced in a study of blood T cell repertoires in COVID-19. The protocol was immunoSEQ multiplex PCR, while the TCRdb copy is restricted to in-frame clones and leaves out a portion. The sample has around 300,000 clones; around 90% are singletons. Sequencing was performed on peripheral blood. The receptors were sampled from a man between 18 and 35 years old with active or convalescent COVID-19. Each CDR3 is given with its conserved first and last residue. D genes are given only for firm matches. Part of the rows lack a size; the others show once, few, many or a class for expanded clones.

TRBV29-1	TRBD1	-	TRBJ2-1	TGCAGCGTTGACTCCATCGGACAGGCCGACACACCCTACAATGAGCAGTTCTTC	CSVDSIGQADTPYNEQFF
TRBV12-5	TRBD1	-	TRBJ1-6	TGTGCTAGTGGTTTGGTACTCGGACAGGGCAAATATAATTCACCCCTCCACTTT	CASGLVLGQGKYNSPLHF
TRBV19	TRBD2	-	TRBJ2-1	TGTGCCAGTAGTATTGTGGCTAGCGGGAACTACAATGAGCAGTTCTTC	CASSIVASGNYNEQFF
TRBV3-1/TRBV3-2	TRBD1	-	TRBJ1-6	TGTGCCAGCAGCCAAGCTGGACAGGGGACACCCCTCCACTTT	CASSQAGQGTPLHF
TRBV6-5	-	-	TRBJ2-1	TGTGCCAGCTGTAGGGGGGGGGACCTCAATGAGCAGTTCTTC	CASCRGGDLNEQFF
TRBV7-6	TRBD1	-	TRBJ1-2	TGTGCCAGCAGCTCAACAGGGGCTGGAAACTATGGCTACACCTTC	CASSSTGAGNYGYTF
TRBV6-4	-	once	TRBJ1-2	TGTGCCAGCAGTGACATGACAGTCAACTATGGCTACACCTTC	CASSDMTVNYGYTF
TRBV12-5	-	-	TRBJ2-3	TGTGCTAGTGGCCGCCCCTCGGCAGATACGCAGTATTTT	CASGRPSADTQYF
TRBV6-2/TRBV6-3	-	-	TRBJ2-5	TGTGCCAGCAGTTGGACTGTACAAGAGACCCAGTACTTC	CASSWTVQETQYF
TRBV28	TRBD2	-	TRBJ2-3	TGTGCCAGCAGTGCTTACGCGGGGAGCGGGGGGACAGATACGCAGTATTTT	CASSAYAGSGGTDTQYF
TRBV13	-	few	TRBJ1-2	TGTGCCAGCAGCTCGACCGGGACACCCTATGGCTACACCTTC	CASSSTGTPYGYTF
TRBV27	-	-	TRBJ2-7	TGTGCCAGCTCCCAGGGTAGTGGCTCCTACGAGCAGTACTTC	CASSQGSGSYEQYF
TRBV5-5	-	few	TRBJ1-3	TGTGCCAGCAGCCCAATTGGGCGGGGAGGCTCTGGAAACACCATATATTTT	CASSPIGRGGSGNTIYF
TRBV5-1	-	-	TRBJ2-7	TGCGCCAGCAGCTTGGTCCAGGGTTTGGGTTCCTACGAGCAGTACTTC	CASSLVQGLGSYEQYF
TRBV7-9	-	-	TRBJ1-1	TGTGCCAGCAGCAGACTGACGGATTTGAACACTGAAGCTTTCTTT	CASSRLTDLNTEAFF
TRBV7-2	TRBD2	once	TRBJ2-7	TGTGCCAGCAGCTTAGCGCGGGGGGAGCTTGAGTACTTC	CASSLARGELEYF
TRBV2	-	-	TRBJ1-2	TGTGCCAGCAGTGAAGCGGCAACAGGGAGAGAAGGCTACACCTTC	CASSEAATGREGYTF
TRBV24-1	-	-	TRBJ2-7	TGTGCCACCAGTGACCCATCCGGGAGCGAGCAGTACTTC	CATSDPSGSEQYF
TRBV28	-	-	TRBJ1-2	TGTGCCAGCAGTTTTGGAATGGGGGCGGGTGGCTACACCTTC	CASSFGMGAGGYTF
TRBV2	TRBD1	-	TRBJ1-3	TGTGCCAGCAATTCAGGGGGTCCTGGAAACACCATATATTTT	CASNSGGPGNTIYF
TRBV2	TRBD2	-	TRBJ2-6	TGTGCCAGCAGTGAAAGGTTTGCGGGGGGCCTCTCTGGGGCCAACGTCCTGACTTTC	CASSERFAGGLSGANVLTF
TRBV5-4	TRBD2	-	TRBJ2-2	TGTGCCAGCTCCATTGGGACTAGCGGGGGGGCCGGCGGGGAGCTGTTTTTT	CASSIGTSGGAGGELFF
TRBV18	TRBD2	once	TRBJ2-4	TGTGCCAGCTCACCTGGGGGGGGACAAAACATTCAGTACTTC	CASSPGGGQNIQYF
TRBV6-1	-	once	TRBJ2-3	TGTGCCAGCAGTGAAACTTCTTTCCTGGATACGCAGTATTTT	CASSETSFLDTQYF
TRBV7-6	-	-	TRBJ2-5	TGTGCCAGCAGCTTAACCGGGACACCCTGGGGGGAGACCCAGTACTTC	CASSLTGTPWGETQYF
TRBV9	TRBD1	-	TRBJ1-3	TGTGCCAGCAGCGAGACAGGGGAAGGGAACACCATATATTTT	CASSETGEGNTIYF
TRBV9	-	-	TRBJ1-3	TGTGCCAGCAGCGAGACGGGCTCTGGAAACACCATATATTTT	CASSETGSGNTIYF
TRBV18	-	-	TRBJ2-3	TGTGCCAGCTCACCACCCGGGACAGATACGCAGTATTTT	CASSPPGTDTQYF
TRBV7-9	TRBD1	-	TRBJ1-1	TGTGCCAGCAGCCAAACAGGGGCCCACACTGAAGCTTTCTTT	CASSQTGAHTEAFF
TRBV12-5	-	few	TRBJ1-2	TGTGCTAGTGGCGCAGGGGACCCAAACTATGGCTACACCTTC	CASGAGDPNYGYTF
TRBV11-2	TRBD1	once	TRBJ2-7	TGTGCCAGCAGCTTAGGACAGGGGGCGGGAAACGAGCAGTACTTC	CASSLGQGAGNEQYF
TRBV14	TRBD2	-	TRBJ2-2	TGTGCCAGCAGCCAAGATCCGACTAGCGGGGAGGTAGTAACCGGGGAGCTGTTTTTT	CASSQDPTSGEVVTGELFF
TRBV7-8	-	-	TRBJ1-1	TGTGCCAGCAGCTTAGGTAGGAACACTGAAGCTTTCTTT	CASSLGRNTEAFF
TRBV5-4	TRBD2	many	TRBJ2-5	TGTGCCAGCAGCTCCGGTGCTGGACTAGGCGAGACCCAGTACTTC	CASSSGAGLGETQYF
TRBV6-1	TRBD2	-	TRBJ2-3	TGTGCCAGCAGTGAAGGGGGGGGAGGCACAGATACGCAGTATTTT	CASSEGGGGTDTQYF
TRBV12-5	-	-	TRBJ1-2	TGTGCTAGTGGTTTGGACCCGCAGGGAATATTAGATGGCTACACCTTC	CASGLDPQGILDGYTF
TRBV7-2	TRBD2	-	TRBJ2-3	TGTGCCAGCAGCTTATCCGGGACTAGCGGGGTCACAGATACGCAGTATTTT	CASSLSGTSGVTDTQYF
TRBV10-2	-	-	TRBJ1-1	TGCGCCACCATAGGGGCAGGGGTCGAAGCTTTCTTT	CATIGAGVEAFF
TRBV6-5	-	once	TRBJ2-1	TGTGCCAGCAGAGGGAAGGGACTGAACAATGAGCAGTTCTTC	CASRGKGLNNEQFF
TRBV5-6	-	-	TRBJ1-1	TGTGCCAGCAGCTTGGTCAGGGCCATGAACACTGAAGCTTTCTTT	CASSLVRAMNTEAFF
TRBV10-1	TRBD1	once	TRBJ2-7	TGCGCCAGCAGTGAGGGACAGGGTCGGGCCTACGAGCAGTACTTC	CASSEGQGRAYEQYF
TRBV6-2/TRBV6-3	-	once	TRBJ1-1	TGTGCCAGCAGCCCTTCCCTCCTTGAAGCTTTCTTT	CASSPSLLEAFF
TRBV6-2/TRBV6-3	-	-	TRBJ1-5	TGTGCCAGCAGTTACTCAGGCGGGCAGGCTGGGCATTTT	CASSYSGGQAGHF
TRBV7-4	-	-	TRBJ2-7	TGTGCCAGCAGCCCCCAGGGTCCCGAGCAGTACTTC	CASSPQGPEQYF
TRBV11-2	-	-	TRBJ2-7	TGTGCCAGCAGCTTGTTCCAGATTAACTACGAGCAGTACTTC	CASSLFQINYEQYF
TRBV10-1	-	once	TRBJ1-1	TGCGCCAGTAAACAGGGTAGATACACTGAAGCTTTCTTT	CASKQGRYTEAFF
TRBV27	-	once	TRBJ2-5	TGTGCCAGCAGTTTGTCCCTGCTGGGGGGGGCAGAGACCCAGTACTTC	CASSLSLLGGAETQYF
TRBV6-6	-	-	TRBJ2-7	TGTGCCACCAATAGGGTTTCGGGGGAGCAGTACTTC	CATNRVSGEQYF
TRBV9	-	-	TRBJ1-2	TGTGCCAGCAGCGGGGGAAACAGGGTCTCCGCTAACTATGGCTACACCTTC	CASSGGNRVSANYGYTF
TRBV6-6	-	-	TRBJ2-2	TGTGCCAGCAGTTCAGGCGGGGAGCTGTTTTTT	CASSSGGELFF
TRBV19	TRBD2	-	TRBJ2-5	TGTGCCAGTAGTATTCCCAGCGGGGTTCAAGAGACCCAGTACTTC	CASSIPSGVQETQYF
TRBV11-3	TRBD1	-	TRBJ2-7	TGTGCCAGCAGCTTAGTAGTGGCAAGGGACAGCTCCTACGAGCAGTACTTC	CASSLVVARDSSYEQYF
TRBV27	-	-	TRBJ1-6	TGTGCCAGCAGTTTAACCGGGACTCAACGTACCTATAATTCACCCCTCCACTTT	CASSLTGTQRTYNSPLHF